This T cell receptor (beta chain) was captured in a study of cytomegalovirus exposure and HLA in healthy donors. Study details: As released early, the data held roughly 85 million unique TCRs from HLA-typed donors. Across a few hundred genotyped donors, about 80% landed in the Caucasian-associated ancestry cluster. Findings of the study overall: Earlier analysis found most TCR beta V segments productive about 90% or about 30% of the time.

PCR involved 60 Vbeta and 13 Jbeta primers. The method was immunoSEQ multiplex PCR; TCRdb's version includes in-frame clones alone and lacks a portion of them. There are under 300,000 clones in the sample; about 83% occur only once, and roughly 2% lies in the top ten. Worth noting for this clone: Its antigen is not identified.

Per the germline V gene, CDR1 is MNHNY and CDR2 is SVGAGI (reference sequence). Trimming removed 4 bases at V and 1 base at J, with 10 bases between. The CDR3 totals 14 residues. This chain uses TRBV6-6 with TRBJ1-1, with D possibly being TRBD1 (6 bases). Sequencing input: PBMCs. The origin of this receptor is a woman in her forties in good health and CMV-seropositive. The CDR3 protein is CASSWGGPNTEAFF. The CDR3 nucleotides read TGTGCCAGCAGTTGGGGGGGCCCGAACACTGAAGCTTTCTTT.